Listed below are T cell receptor beta chains from one sample, sequenced in a study of blood T cell repertoires in COVID-19. TCRdb keeps only in-frame clones here, not all; method: immunoSEQ multiplex PCR. This sample has 100,000 or so clones, with roughly 79% found just once. Source material: peripheral blood. These receptors were collected from a man aged 80 or over with acute or convalescent COVID-19. The CDR3 runs from the conserved cysteine through the conserved F or W. A D gene is named only where the DNA matches it firmly.

D gene,V gene,J gene,CDR3 protein
TRBD1,TRBV28,TRBJ1-4,CASSSQTGTGGREKLFF
.,TRBV2,TRBJ2-7,CASGALYEQYF
TRBD1,TRBV28,TRBJ1-1,CASSLFPRQGAVTEAFF
TRBD1,TRBV3-1/TRBV3-2,TRBJ2-7,CASSLSDRGSYEQYF
.,TRBV18,TRBJ1-1,CASSPPGRGLNTEAFF
TRBD1,TRBV3-1/TRBV3-2,TRBJ1-3,CASSQARTGPILPNTIYF
TRBD1,TRBV28,TRBJ2-1,CASSSQGARTYNEQFF
.,TRBV6-6,TRBJ2-6,CASCTAGANVLTF
.,TRBV19,TRBJ1-6,CASSPPIPGNSPLHF
.,TRBV5-1,TRBJ2-2,CASSLDPRTAGELFF
TRBD1,TRBV4-2,TRBJ2-4,CASSQFGQGPHIQYF
TRBD1,TRBV29-1,TRBJ1-1,CSLFQGARDTEAFF
TRBD1,TRBV7-2,TRBJ1-1,CASSWTGNTEAFF
TRBD1,TRBV5-1,TRBJ1-1,CASRPTGGRLGAFF
.,TRBV19,TRBJ1-6,CASSLPRQRGVSPLHF
.,TRBV5-1,TRBJ2-1,CATAAPQAYNEQFF
.,TRBV10-3,TRBJ2-5,CAISDRGAETQYF
.,TRBV5-5,TRBJ2-7,CASSLDSFEQYF
TRBD1,TRBV15,TRBJ2-2,CATSRANRQGNTGELFF
TRBD1,TRBV7-3,TRBJ1-1,CASSLKPGGRWEAFF
.,TRBV7-2,TRBJ2-2,CASSLRASSTGELFF
TRBD1,TRBV2,TRBJ2-2,CASSPTGMNTGELFF
.,TRBV4-1,TRBJ2-1,CASSQGQVSYNEQFF
TRBD2,TRBV29-1,TRBJ2-2,CSVPRLAGGTTGELFF
.,TRBV1,TRBJ2-5,CTSSQVTSDTQETQYF